The rows below give T cell receptor beta chains drawn from one sample of a study of Ad26.COV2.S vaccination and SARS-CoV-2 variants. Clones were read by immunoSEQ multiplex PCR, and TCRdb kept only the in-frame ones, dropping some. The repertoire holds about 350,000 clones, with 92% as singletons. Sequenced material: peripheral blood, taken after recovery from COVID-19. All receptors derive from a human donor who had recovered from COVID-19. The conserved cysteine and the conserved F or W are not part of the CDR3 here. Fields, in order: V gene, CDR3 protein.

>TRBV6-5
ASSYSWDRERYEQY
>TRBV6-5
ASSTQWGDQPQH
>TRBV7-9
ASTDQGTEAF
>TRBV7-8
ASSTATSGENLTGYEQY
>TRBV6-5
ASRSRDRTYEQY
>TRBV9
ASSVGRGTEAF
>TRBV7-6
ASSLAARSNGEAF
>TRBV29-1
SVEDRPGTGYT
>TRBV2
ASIKGLARADTQY
>TRBV19
ASNPGAFNGYT
>TRBV11-2
ASSAGTSNEQY